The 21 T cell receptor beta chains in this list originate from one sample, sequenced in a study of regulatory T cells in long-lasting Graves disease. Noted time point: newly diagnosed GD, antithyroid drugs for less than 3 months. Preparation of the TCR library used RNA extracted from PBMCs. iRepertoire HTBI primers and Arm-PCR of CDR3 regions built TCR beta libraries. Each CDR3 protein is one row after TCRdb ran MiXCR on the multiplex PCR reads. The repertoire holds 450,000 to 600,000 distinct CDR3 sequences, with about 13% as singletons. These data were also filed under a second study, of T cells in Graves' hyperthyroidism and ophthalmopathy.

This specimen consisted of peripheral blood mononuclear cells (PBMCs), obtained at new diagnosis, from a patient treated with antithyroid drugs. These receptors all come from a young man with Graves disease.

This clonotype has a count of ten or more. CDR3 bases: TGTGCCAGCAGCACCCCCGCACGGGAAGGGCTGTATTTT. It yields the protein CASSTPAREGLYF. V usage is TRBV3-1 and J usage is TRBJ2-3; TRBD2 is a possible D gene (5 bases). The V gene's germline CDR1 is LGHDT and CDR2 YNNKEL (reference sequence). Trimming removed 5 bases at V and 14 bases at J, with 20 bases between. The CDR3 runs to 13 residues.

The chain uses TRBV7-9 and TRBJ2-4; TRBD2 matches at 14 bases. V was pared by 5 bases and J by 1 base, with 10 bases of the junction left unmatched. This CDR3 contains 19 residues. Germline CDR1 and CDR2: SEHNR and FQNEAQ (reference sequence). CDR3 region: CASSPGTSGSRRAKNIQYF. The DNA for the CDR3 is TGTGCCAGCAGCCCCGGGACTAGCGGGAGTAGGAGGGCCAAAAACATTCAGTACTTC. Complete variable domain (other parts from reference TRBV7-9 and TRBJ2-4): DTGVSQNPRHKITKRGQNVTFRCDPISEHNRLYWYRQTLGQGPEFLTYFQNEAQLEKSRLLSDRFSAERPKGSFSTLEIQRTEQGDSAMYLCASSPGTSGSRRAKNIQYFGAGTRLSVL.

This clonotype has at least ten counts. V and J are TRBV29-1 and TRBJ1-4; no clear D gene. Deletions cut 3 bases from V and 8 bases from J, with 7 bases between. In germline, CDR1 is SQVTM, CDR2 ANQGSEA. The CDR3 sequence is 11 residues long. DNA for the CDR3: TGCAGCGTTGATGGAGGGGAAAAACTGTTTTTT. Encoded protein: CSVDGGEKLFF.

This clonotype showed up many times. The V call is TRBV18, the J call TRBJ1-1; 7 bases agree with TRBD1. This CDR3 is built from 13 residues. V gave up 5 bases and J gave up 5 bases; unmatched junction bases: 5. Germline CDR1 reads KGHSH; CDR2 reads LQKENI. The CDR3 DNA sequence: TGTGCCAGCTCAGACAGGGAGGGTACTGAAGCTTTCTTT. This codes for CASSDREGTEAFF. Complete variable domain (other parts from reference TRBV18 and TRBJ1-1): NAGVMQNPRHLVRRRGQEARLRCSPMKGHSHVYWYRQLPEEGLKFMVYLQKENIIDESGMPKERFSAEFPKEGPSILRIQQVVRGDSAAYFCASSDREGTEAFFGQGTRLTVV.

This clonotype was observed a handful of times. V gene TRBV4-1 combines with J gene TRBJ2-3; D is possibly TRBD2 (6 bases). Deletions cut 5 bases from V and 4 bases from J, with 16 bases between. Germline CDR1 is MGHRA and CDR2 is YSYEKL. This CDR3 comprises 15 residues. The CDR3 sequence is CASSRRAEGPDTQYF. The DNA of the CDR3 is TGCGCCAGCAGCAGACGGGCGGAGGGCCCAGATACGCAGTATTTT.

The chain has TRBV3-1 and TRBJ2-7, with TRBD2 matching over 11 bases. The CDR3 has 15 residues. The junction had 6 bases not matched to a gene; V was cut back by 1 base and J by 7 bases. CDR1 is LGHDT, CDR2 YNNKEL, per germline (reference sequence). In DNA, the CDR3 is TGTGCCAGCAGCCAAGTACTAGCGGGAGTGGGTGAGCAGTACTTC. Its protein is CASSQVLAGVGEQYF.

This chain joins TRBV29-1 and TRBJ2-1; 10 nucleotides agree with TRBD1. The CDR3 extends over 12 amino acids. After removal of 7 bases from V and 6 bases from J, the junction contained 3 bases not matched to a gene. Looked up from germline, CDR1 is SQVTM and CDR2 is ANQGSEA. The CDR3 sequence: CSAGTGVNEQFF. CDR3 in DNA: TGCAGCGCGGGGACAGGGGTCAATGAGCAGTTCTTC.

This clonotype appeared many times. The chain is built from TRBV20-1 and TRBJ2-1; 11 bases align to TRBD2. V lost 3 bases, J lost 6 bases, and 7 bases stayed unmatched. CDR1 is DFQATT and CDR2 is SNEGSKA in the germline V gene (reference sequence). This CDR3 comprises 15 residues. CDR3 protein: CSASTLAGAGNEQFF. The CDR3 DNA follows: TGCAGTGCTAGTACACTAGCGGGAGCCGGCAATGAGCAGTTCTTC.

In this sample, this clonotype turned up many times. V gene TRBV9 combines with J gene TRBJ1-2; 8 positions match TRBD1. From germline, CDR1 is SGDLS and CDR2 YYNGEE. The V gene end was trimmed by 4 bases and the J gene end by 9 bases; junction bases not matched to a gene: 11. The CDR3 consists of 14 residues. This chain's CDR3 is CASSTTGTGARYTF. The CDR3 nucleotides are TGTGCCAGCAGCACTACTGGGACAGGTGCACGCTACACCTTC.

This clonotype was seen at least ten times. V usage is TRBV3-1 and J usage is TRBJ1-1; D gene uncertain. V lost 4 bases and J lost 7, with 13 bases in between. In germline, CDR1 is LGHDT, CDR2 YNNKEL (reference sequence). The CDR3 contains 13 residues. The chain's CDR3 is CASSREAIGEAFF. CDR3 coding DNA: TGTGCCAGCAGCCGAGAAGCAATTGGTGAAGCTTTCTTT. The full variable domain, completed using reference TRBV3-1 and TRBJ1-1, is DTAVSQTPKYLVTQMGNDKSIKCEQNLGHDTMYWYKQDSKKFLKIMFSYNNKELIINETVPNRFSPKSPDKAHLNLHINSLELGDSAVYFCASSREAIGEAFFGQGTRLTVV.

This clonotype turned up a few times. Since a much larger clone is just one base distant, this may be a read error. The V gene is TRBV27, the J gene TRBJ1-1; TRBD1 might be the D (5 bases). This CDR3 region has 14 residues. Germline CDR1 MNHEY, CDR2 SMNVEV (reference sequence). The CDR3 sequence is CASRKQPRETDAFF. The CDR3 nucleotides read TGTGCCAGCAGGAAGCAACCCAGGGAAACTGATGCTTTCTTT.

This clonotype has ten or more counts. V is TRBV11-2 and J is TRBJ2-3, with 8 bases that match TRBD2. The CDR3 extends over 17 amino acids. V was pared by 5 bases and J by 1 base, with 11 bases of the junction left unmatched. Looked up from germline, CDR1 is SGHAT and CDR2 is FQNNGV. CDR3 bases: TGTGCCAGCAGCCAGGGACTAGGTCCATGGGGCACAGATACGCAGTATTTT. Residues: CASSQGLGPWGTDTQYF.

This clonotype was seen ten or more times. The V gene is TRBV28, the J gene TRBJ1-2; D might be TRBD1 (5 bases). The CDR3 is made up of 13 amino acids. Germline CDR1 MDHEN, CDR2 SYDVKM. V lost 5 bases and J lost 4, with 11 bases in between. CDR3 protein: CASSPPGPYGYTF. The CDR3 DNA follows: TGTGCCAGCAGTCCCCCAGGGCCCTATGGCTACACCTTC.

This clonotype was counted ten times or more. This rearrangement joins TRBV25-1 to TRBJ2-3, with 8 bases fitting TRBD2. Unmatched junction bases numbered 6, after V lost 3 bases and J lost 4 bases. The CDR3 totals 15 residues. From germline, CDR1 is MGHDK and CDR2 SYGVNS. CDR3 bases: TGTGCCAGCAGTGACCCAGCGGGAGCATCAGATACGCAGTATTTT. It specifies CASSDPAGASDTQYF.

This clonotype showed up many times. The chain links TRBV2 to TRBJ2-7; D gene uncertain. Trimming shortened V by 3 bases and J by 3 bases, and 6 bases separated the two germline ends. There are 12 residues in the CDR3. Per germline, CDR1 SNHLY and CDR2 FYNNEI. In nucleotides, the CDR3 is TGTGCCAGCAGTGACAAAGTCTACGAGCAGTACTTC. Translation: CASSDKVYEQYF.

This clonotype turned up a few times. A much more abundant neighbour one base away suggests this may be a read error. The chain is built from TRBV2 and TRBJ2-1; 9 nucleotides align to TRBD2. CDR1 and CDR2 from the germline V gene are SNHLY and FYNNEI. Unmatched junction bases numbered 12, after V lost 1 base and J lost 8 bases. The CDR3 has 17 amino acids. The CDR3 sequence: CASSEVFSGRRADEQFF. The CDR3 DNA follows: TGTGCCAGCAGTGAAGTTTTCAGCGGGAGGAGGGCCGATGAGCAGTTCTTC. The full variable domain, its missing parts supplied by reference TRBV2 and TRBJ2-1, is EPEVTQTPSHQVTQMGQEVILRCVPISNHLYFYWYRQILGQKVEFLVSFYNNEISEKSEIFDDQFSVERPDGSNFTLKIRSTKLEDSAMYFCASSEVFSGRRADEQFFGPGTRLTVL.

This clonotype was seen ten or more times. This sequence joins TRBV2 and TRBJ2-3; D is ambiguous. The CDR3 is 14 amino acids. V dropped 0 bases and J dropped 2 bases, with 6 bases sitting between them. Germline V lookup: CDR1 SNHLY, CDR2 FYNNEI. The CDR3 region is CASSEAGTTDTQYF. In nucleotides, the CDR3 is TGTGCCAGCAGTGAAGCGGGTACCACAGATACGCAGTATTTT.

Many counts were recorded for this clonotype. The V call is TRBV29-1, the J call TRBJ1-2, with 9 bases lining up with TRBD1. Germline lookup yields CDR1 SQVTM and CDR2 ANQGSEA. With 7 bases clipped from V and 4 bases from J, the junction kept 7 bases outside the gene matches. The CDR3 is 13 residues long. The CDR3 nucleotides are TGCAGCGCCGGGACAGGGATGACCTATGGCTACACCTTC. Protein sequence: CSAGTGMTYGYTF. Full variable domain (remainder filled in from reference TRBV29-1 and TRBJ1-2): SAVISQKPSRDICQRGTSLTIQCQVDSQVTMMFWYRQQPGQSLTLIATANQGSEATYESGFVIDKFPISRPNLTFSTLTVSNMSPEDSSIYLCSAGTGMTYGYTFGSGTRLTVV.

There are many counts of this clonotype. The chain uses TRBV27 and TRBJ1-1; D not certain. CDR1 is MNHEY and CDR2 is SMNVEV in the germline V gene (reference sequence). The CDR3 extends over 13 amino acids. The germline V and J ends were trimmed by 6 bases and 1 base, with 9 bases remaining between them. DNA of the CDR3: TGTGCCAGCAGAGTGGCGGCGAACACTGAAGCTTTCTTT. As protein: CASRVAANTEAFF.

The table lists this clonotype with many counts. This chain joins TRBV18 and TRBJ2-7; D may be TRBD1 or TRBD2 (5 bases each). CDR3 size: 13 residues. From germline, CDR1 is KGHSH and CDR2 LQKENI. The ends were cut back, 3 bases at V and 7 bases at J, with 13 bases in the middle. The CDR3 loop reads CASSPRGREEQYF. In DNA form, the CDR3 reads TGTGCCAGCTCACCCCGGGGACGGGAAGAGCAGTACTTC.

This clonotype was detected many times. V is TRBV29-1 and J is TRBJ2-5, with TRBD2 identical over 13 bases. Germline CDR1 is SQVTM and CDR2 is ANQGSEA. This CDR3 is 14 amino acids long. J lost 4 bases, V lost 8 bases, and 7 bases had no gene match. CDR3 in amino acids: CSSMGLAGRETQYF. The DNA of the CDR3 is TGCAGCTCAATGGGACTAGCGGGAAGAGAGACCCAGTACTTC.